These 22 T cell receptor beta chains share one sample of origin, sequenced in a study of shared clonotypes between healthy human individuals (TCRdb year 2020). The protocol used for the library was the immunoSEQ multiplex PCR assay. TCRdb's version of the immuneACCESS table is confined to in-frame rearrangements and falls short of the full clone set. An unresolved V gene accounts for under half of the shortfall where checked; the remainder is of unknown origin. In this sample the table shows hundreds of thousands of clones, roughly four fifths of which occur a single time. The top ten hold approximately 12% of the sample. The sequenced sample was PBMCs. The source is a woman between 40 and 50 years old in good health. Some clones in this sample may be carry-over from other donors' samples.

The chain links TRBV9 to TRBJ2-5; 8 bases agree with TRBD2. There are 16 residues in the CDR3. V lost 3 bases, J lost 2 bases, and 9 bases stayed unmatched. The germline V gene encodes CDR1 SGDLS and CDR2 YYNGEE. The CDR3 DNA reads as TGTGCCAGCAGCGAGAGTGGCGGGAGGTGGCAAGAGACCCAGTACTTC. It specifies CASSESGGRWQETQYF. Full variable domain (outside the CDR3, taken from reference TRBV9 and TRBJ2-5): DSGVTQTPKHLITATGQRVTLRCSPRSGDLSVYWYQQSLDQGLQFLIQYYNGEERAKGNILERFSAQQFPDLHSELNLSSLELGDSALYFCASSESGGRWQETQYFGPGTRLLVL.

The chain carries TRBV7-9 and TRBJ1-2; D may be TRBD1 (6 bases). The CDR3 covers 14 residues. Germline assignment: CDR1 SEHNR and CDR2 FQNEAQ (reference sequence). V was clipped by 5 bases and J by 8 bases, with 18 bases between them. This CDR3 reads CASSPRDNRGGYTF. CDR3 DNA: TGTGCCAGCAGCCCCAGGGACAACCGTGGCGGCTACACCTTC.

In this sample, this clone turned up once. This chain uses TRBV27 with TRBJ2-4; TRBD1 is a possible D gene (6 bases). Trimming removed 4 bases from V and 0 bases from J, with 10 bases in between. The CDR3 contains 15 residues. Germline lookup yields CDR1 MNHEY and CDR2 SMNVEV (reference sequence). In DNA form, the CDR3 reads TGTGCCAGCAGTTGGACAGCTCTAGCCAAAAACATTCAGTACTTC. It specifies CASSWTALAKNIQYF.

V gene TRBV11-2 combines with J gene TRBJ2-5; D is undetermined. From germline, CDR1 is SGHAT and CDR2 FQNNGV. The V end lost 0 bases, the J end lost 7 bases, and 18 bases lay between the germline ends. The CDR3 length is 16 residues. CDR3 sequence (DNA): TGTGCCAGCAGCTTAGATCCTCGCCCGAGTCAGTGGACCCAGTACTTC. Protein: CASSLDPRPSQWTQYF.

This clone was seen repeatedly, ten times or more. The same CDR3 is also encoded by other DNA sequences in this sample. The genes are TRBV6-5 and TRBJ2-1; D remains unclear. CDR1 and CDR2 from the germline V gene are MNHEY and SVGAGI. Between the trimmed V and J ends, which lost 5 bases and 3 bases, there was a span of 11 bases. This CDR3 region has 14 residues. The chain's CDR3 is CASSTGRDYNEQFF. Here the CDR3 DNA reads TGTGCCAGCAGTACCGGACGAGACTACAATGAGCAGTTCTTC.

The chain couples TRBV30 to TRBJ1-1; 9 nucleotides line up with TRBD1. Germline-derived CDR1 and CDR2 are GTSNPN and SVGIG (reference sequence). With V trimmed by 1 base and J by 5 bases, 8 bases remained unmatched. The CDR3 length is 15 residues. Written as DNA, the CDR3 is TGTGCCTGGAGTGGACGGGGACAGGGAGAAACTGAAGCTTTCTTT. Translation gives CAWSGRGQGETEAFF.

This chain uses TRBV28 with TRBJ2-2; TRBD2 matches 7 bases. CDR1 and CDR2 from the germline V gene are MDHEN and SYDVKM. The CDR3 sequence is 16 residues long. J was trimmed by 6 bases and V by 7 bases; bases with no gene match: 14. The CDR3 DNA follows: TGTGCCAGCAATCGACACACCTCGGGGGGAGCCGGGGAGCTGTTTTTT. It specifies CASNRHTSGGAGELFF.

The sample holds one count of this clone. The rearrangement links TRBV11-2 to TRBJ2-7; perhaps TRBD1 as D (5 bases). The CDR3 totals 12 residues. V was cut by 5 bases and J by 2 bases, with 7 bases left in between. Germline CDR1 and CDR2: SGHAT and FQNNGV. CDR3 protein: CASSQGTYEQYF. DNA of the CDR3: TGTGCCAGCAGCCAGGGTACCTACGAGCAGTACTTC.

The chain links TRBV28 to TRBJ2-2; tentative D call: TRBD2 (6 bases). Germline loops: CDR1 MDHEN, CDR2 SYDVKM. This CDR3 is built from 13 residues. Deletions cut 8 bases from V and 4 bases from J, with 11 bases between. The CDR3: CASRAGTTGELFF. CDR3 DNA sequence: TGTGCCAGCCGGGCGGGGACCACCGGGGAGCTGTTTTTT.

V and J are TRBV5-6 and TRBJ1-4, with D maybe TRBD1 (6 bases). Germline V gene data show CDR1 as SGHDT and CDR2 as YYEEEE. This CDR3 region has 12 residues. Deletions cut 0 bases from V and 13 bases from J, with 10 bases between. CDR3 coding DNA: TGTGCCAGCAGCTTGGAGGGGGGCGGACTGTTTTTT. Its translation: CASSLEGGGLFF.

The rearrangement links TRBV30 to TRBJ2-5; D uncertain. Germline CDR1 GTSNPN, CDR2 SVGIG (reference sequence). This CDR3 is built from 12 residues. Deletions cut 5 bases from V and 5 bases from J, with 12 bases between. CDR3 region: CAWGLGLETQYF. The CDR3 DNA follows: TGTGCCTGGGGTCTAGGGCTGGAGACCCAGTACTTC.

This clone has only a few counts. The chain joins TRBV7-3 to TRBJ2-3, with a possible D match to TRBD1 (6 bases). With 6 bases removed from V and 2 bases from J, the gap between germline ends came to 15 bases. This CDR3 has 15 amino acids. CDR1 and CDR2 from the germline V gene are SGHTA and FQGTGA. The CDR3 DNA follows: TGTGCCAGCAGTTATACTGGACAGCTCACAGATACGCAGTATTTT. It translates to CASSYTGQLTDTQYF.

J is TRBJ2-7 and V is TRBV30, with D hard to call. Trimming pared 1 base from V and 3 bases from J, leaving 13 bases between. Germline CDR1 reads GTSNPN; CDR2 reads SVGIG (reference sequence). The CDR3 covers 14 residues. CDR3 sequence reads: CAWSATATNYEQYF. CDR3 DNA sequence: TGTGCCTGGAGTGCGACCGCCACGAACTACGAGCAGTACTTC.

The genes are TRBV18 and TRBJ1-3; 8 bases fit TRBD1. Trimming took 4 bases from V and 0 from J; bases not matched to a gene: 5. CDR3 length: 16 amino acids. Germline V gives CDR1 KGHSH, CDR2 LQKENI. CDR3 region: CASSRDTGGSGNTIYF. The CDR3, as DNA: TGTGCCAGCTCACGAGACACAGGGGGCTCTGGAAACACCATATATTTT.

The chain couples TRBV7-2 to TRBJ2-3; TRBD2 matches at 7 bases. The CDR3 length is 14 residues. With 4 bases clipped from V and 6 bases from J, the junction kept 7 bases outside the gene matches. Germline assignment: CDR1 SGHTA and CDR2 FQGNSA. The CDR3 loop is CASSWGLLRDTQYF. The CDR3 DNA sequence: TGTGCCAGCAGCTGGGGACTATTACGGGATACGCAGTATTTT.

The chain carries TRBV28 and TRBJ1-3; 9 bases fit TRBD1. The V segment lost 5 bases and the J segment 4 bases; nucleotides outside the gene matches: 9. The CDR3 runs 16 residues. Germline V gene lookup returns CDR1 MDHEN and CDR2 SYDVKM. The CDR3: CASSTVGQGYGNTIYF. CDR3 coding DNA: TGTGCCAGCAGTACCGTGGGACAGGGTTACGGAAACACCATATATTTT.

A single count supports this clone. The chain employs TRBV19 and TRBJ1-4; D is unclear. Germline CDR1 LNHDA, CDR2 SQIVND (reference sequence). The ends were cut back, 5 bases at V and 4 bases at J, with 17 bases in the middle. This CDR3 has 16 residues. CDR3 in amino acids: CASSVAFPPRNEKLFF. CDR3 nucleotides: TGTGCCAGTAGTGTCGCCTTTCCCCCCCGTAATGAAAAACTGTTTTTT. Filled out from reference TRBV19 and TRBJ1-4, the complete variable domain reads DGGITQSPKYLFRKEGQNVTLSCEQNLNHDAMYWYRQDPGQGLRLIYYSQIVNDFQKGDIAEGYSVSREKKESFPLTVTSAQKNPTAFYLCASSVAFPPRNEKLFFGSGTQLSVL.

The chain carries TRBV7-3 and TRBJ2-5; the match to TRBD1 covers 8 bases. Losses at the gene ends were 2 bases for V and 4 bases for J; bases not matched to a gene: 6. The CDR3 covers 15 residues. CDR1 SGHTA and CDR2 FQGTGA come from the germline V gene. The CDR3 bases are TGTGCCAGCAGCTTAGGACAGGGACGAGGAGAGACCCAGTACTTC. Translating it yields CASSLGQGRGETQYF.

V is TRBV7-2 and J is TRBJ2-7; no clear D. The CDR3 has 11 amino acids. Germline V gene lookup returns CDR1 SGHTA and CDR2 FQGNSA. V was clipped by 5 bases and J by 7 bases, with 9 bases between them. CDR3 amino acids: CASSAHEEQYF. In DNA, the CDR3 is TGTGCCAGCAGCGCTCACGAGGAGCAGTACTTC.

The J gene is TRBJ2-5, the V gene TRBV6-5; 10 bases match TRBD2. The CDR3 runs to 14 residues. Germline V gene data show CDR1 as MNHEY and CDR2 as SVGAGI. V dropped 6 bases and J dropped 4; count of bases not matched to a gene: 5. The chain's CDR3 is CASRLAGGGETQYF. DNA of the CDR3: TGTGCCAGCAGGTTAGCGGGAGGTGGAGAGACCCAGTACTTC.

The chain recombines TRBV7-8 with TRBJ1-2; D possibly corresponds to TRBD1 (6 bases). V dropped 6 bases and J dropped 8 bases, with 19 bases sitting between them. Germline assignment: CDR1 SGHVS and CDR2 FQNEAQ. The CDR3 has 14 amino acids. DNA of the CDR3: TGTGCCAGCAGTCCCGCCGGGGGGGCTGGAGGCTACACCTTC. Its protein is CASSPAGGAGGYTF.

CDR3 nucleotide sequence: TGTGCCAGCAGCTCGGGGGCGTGGGAAAAACTGTTTTTT. Protein sequence: CASSSGAWEKLFF. The rearrangement joins TRBV7-6 to TRBJ1-4, with D possibly matching TRBD1 (6 bases). Germline V gives CDR1 SGHVS, CDR2 FNYEAQ. This CDR3 is 13 amino acids long. V dropped 4 bases and J dropped 8 bases, with 11 bases sitting between them.